Below, 11 T cell receptor beta chains from the same sample are listed, as sequenced in a study of shared clonotypes between healthy human individuals. Assay used: immunoSEQ multiplex PCR; TCRdb lists only in-frame clones, some missing. Of about 2.1 million clones in the sample, around 93% were seen once. The naive CD8 population came from CD45RO-negative cells selected for CCR7, without terminally differentiated effector memory CD45RA+ cells. Sample: naive CD8+ T cells from PBMCs. These receptors came from a man younger than 30 in good health. Some clones in this sample may be carry-over from other donors' samples.

This clone has a handful of counts. This CDR3 is CASSEIGGGETEAFF. The CDR3 nucleotides are TGTGCCAGCAGCGAAATCGGTGGCGGAGAGACTGAAGCTTTCTTT. The chain joins TRBV13 to TRBJ1-1; D not resolved. The length of the CDR3 is 15 residues. V shed 5 bases and J shed 5 bases, with 18 bases lying between them. Germline values: CDR1 PRHDT, CDR2 FYEKMQ (reference sequence).

The rearrangement uses TRBV29-1 and TRBJ2-3; the D gene is possibly TRBD2 (5 bases). V was pared by 3 bases and J by 5 bases, with 15 bases between. The CDR3 runs to 14 residues. Germline V gene sequence: CDR1 SQVTM, CDR2 ANQGSEA. The CDR3 DNA is TGCAGCGTTGATCGGACCACCGCGGGAGATACGCAGTATTTT. Translating gives CSVDRTTAGDTQYF.

V usage is TRBV9 and J usage is TRBJ2-7; 7 bases fit TRBD1. Germline lookup yields CDR1 SGDLS and CDR2 YYNGEE. This CDR3 has 12 amino acids. Trimming took 3 bases from V and 9 from J; bases not matched to a gene: 6. The chain's CDR3 is CASSDLQGRQYF. In DNA, the CDR3 is TGTGCCAGCAGCGATTTACAGGGGAGGCAGTACTTC. The whole variable domain, remainder taken from reference TRBV9 and TRBJ2-7, is DSGVTQTPKHLITATGQRVTLRCSPRSGDLSVYWYQQSLDQGLQFLIQYYNGEERAKGNILERFSAQQFPDLHSELNLSSLELGDSALYFCASSDLQGRQYFGPGTRLTVT.

This chain connects TRBV4-2 to TRBJ2-7; D is possibly TRBD2 (5 bases). Germline CDR1 LGHNA, CDR2 YNFKEQ. This CDR3 spans 15 amino acids. Between the trimmed V and J ends, which lost 0 bases and 3 bases, there was a span of 12 bases. The CDR3 DNA reads as TGTGCCAGCAGCCAAGAAAGTGGACTGAGCTACGAGCAGTACTTC. Its translation: CASSQESGLSYEQYF.

The rearrangement joins TRBV28 to TRBJ2-7; 7 nucleotides align to TRBD1. This CDR3 spans 14 amino acids. With V trimmed by 3 bases and J by 3 bases, 5 bases remained unmatched. Germline V gives CDR1 MDHEN, CDR2 SYDVKM. The CDR3 loop reads CASSLRGRRYEQYF. Written as DNA, the CDR3 is TGTGCCAGCAGTTTGAGGGGGCGCCGCTACGAGCAGTACTTC.

The rearrangement uses TRBV9 and TRBJ2-3; TRBD2 agrees at 9 bases. Germline trimming cut 5 bases from V and 3 bases from J; bases unmatched to any gene: 10. There are 16 residues in the CDR3. Germline V CDR1 and CDR2: SGDLS, YYNGEE. This chain's CDR3 is CASSGVAGVLTDTQYF. The CDR3 bases are TGTGCCAGCAGTGGGGTAGCGGGAGTACTAACAGATACGCAGTATTTT.

Worth noting for this clone: Other DNA variants within this sample encode the same CDR3. The V gene is TRBV5-4, the J gene TRBJ2-7; 7 positions agree with TRBD2. CDR3 length: 14 amino acids. V dropped 0 bases and J dropped 4; count of bases not matched to a gene: 4. Per the germline V gene, CDR1 is SGHNT and CDR2 is YYREEE (reference sequence). CDR3 protein: CASSLGGRAYEQYF. The CDR3, as DNA: TGTGCCAGCAGCTTGGGGGGGAGGGCATACGAGCAGTACTTC.

This clone was seen only once. CDR3 amino acids: CASSSLDRNTEAFF. The CDR3 bases are TGTGCCAGCAGCAGTCTAGACAGGAACACTGAAGCTTTCTTT. This chain joins TRBV21-1 and TRBJ1-1; the listed D gene, TRBD1, was not tested against the DNA. TRBV21-1 is a documented pseudogene. The CDR3 spans 14 residues.

This chain uses TRBV7-9 with TRBJ1-6; possibly TRBD1 for D (5 bases). Looked up from germline, CDR1 is SEHNR and CDR2 is FQNEAQ (reference sequence). The V end lost 5 bases, the J end lost 6 bases, and 14 bases lay between the germline ends. This CDR3 is built from 15 residues. The CDR3 DNA is TGTGCCAGCAGCCCCCGAGGGGAGATTAATTCACCCCTCCACTTT. It is translated as CASSPRGEINSPLHF.

This chain joins TRBV5-6 and TRBJ2-3; D may be TRBD1 or TRBD2 (6 bases each). Germline V lookup: CDR1 SGHDT, CDR2 YYEEEE. The CDR3 length is 16 residues. V dropped 0 bases and J dropped 0 bases, with 11 bases sitting between them. Here the CDR3 DNA reads TGTGCCAGCAGCTTGGGCGGGACAATAAGCACAGATACGCAGTATTTT. This sequence encodes CASSLGGTISTDTQYF.

The chain recombines TRBV9 with TRBJ2-2; D call uncertain. Germline-derived CDR1 and CDR2 are SGDLS and YYNGEE. V lost 0 bases and J 4 bases, leaving 16 bases between the germline ends. This CDR3 spans 17 amino acids. This chain's CDR3 is CASSVGGPVWTTGELFF. DNA of the CDR3: TGTGCCAGCAGCGTAGGGGGTCCGGTATGGACCACCGGGGAGCTGTTTTTT.